This T cell receptor beta chain was obtained from a study of control samples from healthy donors and cancer patients (dated by TCRdb to between 2020 and 2021). The library was prepared using the immunoSEQ multiplex PCR assay. The clones in this table, taken by TCRdb from immuneACCESS, are in-frame only. Not every clone is retained; where verified, under half of the shortfall comes from an unresolved V gene, and the cause of the rest is unknown. Present in this sample are about 140,000 clones, more than 80% of which were seen just once. Approximately 7.2% of the sample is held by the ten biggest clonotypes. With respect to this clone: It lacks a known antigen. Base qualities are not provided; no much larger clone lies one nucleotide away.

The CDR3 numbers 14 residues from cysteine through phenylalanine. Only the CDR3 region is kept as DNA, spanning 42 bases read in frame from base 1. The germline V gene (reference sequence) yields MNHEY for CDR1 and SMNVEV for CDR2. Relative to germline, V is 3 bases shorter and J is 1 base shorter, with 6 bases between their ends. Sequenced: blood. The chain links TRBV27 with TRBJ2-2; the D gene cannot be named for sure. The receptor comes from a man aged 18 to 30 in good health. This receptor carries the CDR3 CASSFRQNTGELFF. The DNA sequence is TGTGCCAGCAGTTTTCGACAGAACACCGGGGAGCTGTTTTTT.